The rows below give T cell receptor beta chains drawn from one sample of a study of CD8+ T cells in alopecia areata. Sequencing was performed with immunoSEQ multiplex PCR; in TCRdb, only in-frame clones are kept and a portion is missing. The data hold some 160,000 clones, with approximately 65% observed a single time. The specimen was CD8+ T cells sorted from blood. These receptors were taken from a human donor in good health. Each CDR3 is given with its conserved first and last residue.

cdr3_aa,j_call,v_call
CSVVGHGGTGELFF,TRBJ2-2,TRBV29-1
CASSSSGLAGSDTQYF,TRBJ2-3,TRBV2
CSVEEWGLTGANVLTF,TRBJ2-6,TRBV29-1
CASSVAPLLAGGSSGANVLTF,TRBJ2-6,TRBV9
CASSLDSPMSTEAFF,TRBJ1-1,TRBV5-1
CASMPGGTEAFF,TRBJ1-1,TRBV19
CASREMAGTENTDTQYF,TRBJ2-3,TRBV4-1
CASSPGATLYEQYF,TRBJ2-7,TRBV19
CASSRAGRGETQYF,TRBJ2-5,TRBV4-1
CASSPKNTEAFF,TRBJ1-1,TRBV6-5
CSVELQYGYTF,TRBJ1-2,TRBV29-1
CASSKLLGLAGEQYF,TRBJ2-7,TRBV19
CASSAPGTSGSNEQFF,TRBJ2-1,TRBV9
CASSLAGVGYEQYF,TRBJ2-7,TRBV5-1
CASSRISGTYEQYF,TRBJ2-7,TRBV5-1
CASSPSENFYEQYF,TRBJ2-7,TRBV7-9
CASSLLGSGTYNEQFF,TRBJ2-1,TRBV27
CSVEDRGYGYTF,TRBJ1-2,TRBV29-1
CASSHTSGLLYEQYF,TRBJ2-7,TRBV27
CASSHRQGENTEAFF,TRBJ1-1,TRBV4-1
CASGLGTEAFF,TRBJ1-1,TRBV12-5
CASSLKPGPMVTGELFF,TRBJ2-2,TRBV27
CASSLIGQMPYNEQFF,TRBJ2-1,TRBV7-9
CASSLGGLKEQFF,TRBJ2-1,TRBV5-4
CASSQRGGSYEQYF,TRBJ2-7,TRBV4-1
CASNPGSDEQFF,TRBJ2-1,TRBV25-1
CASSLSRWDRVGYTF,TRBJ1-2,TRBV27
CASSQAQGGSVDYGYTF,TRBJ1-2,TRBV4-2
CAWHGTENTEAFF,TRBJ1-1,TRBV30
CASSPALIYEQYF,TRBJ2-7,TRBV11-2
CASSLGAAGRYF,TRBJ2-4,TRBV11-2
CASSSGTVVRGYTF,TRBJ1-2,TRBV5-6
CSVEDPGRRVNEQFF,TRBJ2-1,TRBV29-1
CASSEWQVNDEAFF,TRBJ1-1,TRBV5-5